Below are 12 T cell receptor beta chains sequenced from a single sample in a study of CD8+ T cells in alopecia areata (dated by TCRdb to about 2018). Reading the label with the study, this specimen's time point is: around 26 weeks on oral tofacitinib. In the paper's terms, the treatment or condition label means: oral pan-JAK inhibitor, 5-10 mg twice daily. Preparation of the library involved the immunoSEQ multiplex PCR assay. To provide template for TCR sequencing, every sample had RNA extracted and reverse transcribed into cDNA. The table was pulled from immuneACCESS by TCRdb, which kept in-frame rearrangements only. Such tables lose some clones; where checked, under half of the loss comes from unresolved V genes, and the rest has no known cause. This sample is represented by some 100,000 clones; 44% of them were singletons. Together, the top ten hold roughly 18% of the sample. The input for sequencing was CD8+ T cells sorted from blood, taken at week 24, from a patient treated with tofacitinib. The source is a human donor with alopecia areata.

The J gene is TRBJ1-5, the V gene TRBV11-2; 7 bases map to TRBD1. J gave up 3 bases and V 5 bases, and 13 bases lay outside the gene matches. Germline CDR1 SGHAT, CDR2 FQNNGV. The CDR3 totals 17 residues. The CDR3 sequence: CASSTTDRLKDNQPQHF. The CDR3, as DNA: TGTGCCAGCAGCACCACGGACAGGCTTAAAGACAATCAGCCCCAGCATTTT.

The rearrangement links TRBV30 to TRBJ2-3; 8 nucleotides line up with TRBD1. The germline CDR1 and CDR2 sequences are GTSNPN and SVGIG (reference sequence). The CDR3 has 16 residues. V was pared by 6 bases and J by 0 bases, with 11 bases of the junction left unmatched. The CDR3 sequence is CACKHPGQASTDTQYF. The CDR3 DNA reads as TGTGCCTGCAAGCACCCGGGACAGGCAAGCACAGATACGCAGTATTTT.

This rearrangement joins TRBV27 to TRBJ2-1; 13 nucleotides line up with TRBD2. This CDR3 region has 14 residues. Germline-derived CDR1 and CDR2 are MNHEY and SMNVEV (reference sequence). With 8 bases clipped from V and 8 bases from J, the junction kept 6 bases outside the gene matches. CDR3 bases: TGTGCCAGCCTCTCGGGACTAGCGGGACATGAGCAGTTCTTC. Translating gives CASLSGLAGHEQFF.

This chain connects TRBV27 to TRBJ1-1; TRBD1 is a possible D gene (5 bases). Trimming stripped 3 bases from V and 1 base from J, with 9 bases between. This CDR3 has 14 residues. Germline V gene lookup returns CDR1 MNHEY and CDR2 SMNVEV (reference sequence). The CDR3 region has the DNA TGTGCCAGCAGTTTTACGGGGGGGAACACTGAAGCTTTCTTT. The encoded protein is CASSFTGGNTEAFF.

The chain couples TRBV6-4 to TRBJ1-2; unclear D gene. V lost 0 bases, J lost 5 bases, and 16 bases lay in between. Per the germline V gene, CDR1 is MRHNA and CDR2 is SNTAGT. CDR3 length: 16 amino acids. The CDR3 loop is CASSDSGGPEGYGYTF. The CDR3 DNA is TGTGCCAGCAGTGACTCGGGAGGCCCCGAAGGGTATGGCTACACCTTC.

The gene calls are TRBV14 and TRBJ2-1, with D uncertain. CDR3 length: 13 residues. V lost 1 base and J lost 4, with 5 bases in between. The germline CDR1 and CDR2 sequences are SGHDN and FVKESK. The DNA of the CDR3 is TGTGCCAGCAGCCAAGGGGCGTACAATGAGCAGTTCTTC. This codes for CASSQGAYNEQFF.

This chain uses TRBV9 with TRBJ1-4, with D unresolved. Germline CDR1 SGDLS, CDR2 YYNGEE. The CDR3 consists of 14 residues. Trimming stripped 0 bases from V and 8 bases from J, with 11 bases between. The CDR3, as DNA: TGTGCCAGCAGCGTAGAGGCTACATGGGAAAAACTGTTTTTT. Amino acid sequence: CASSVEATWEKLFF.

This clone showed up just once. The rearrangement uses TRBV14 and TRBJ2-1; D unclear. V was clipped by 4 bases and J by 7 bases, with 20 bases between them. Germline V gene data show CDR1 as SGHDN and CDR2 as FVKESK. This CDR3 region has 16 residues. CDR3 DNA: TGTGCCAGCAGCCCCTTCATCCTCCCCACCTGGAATGAGCAGTTCTTC. Amino acids: CASSPFILPTWNEQFF.

This clone showed up just a few times. CDR3 bases: TGTGCCAGCAGCCCAACCGGACCCGACAATGAGCAGTTCTTC. Translation: CASSPTGPDNEQFF. The chain recombines TRBV6-6 with TRBJ2-1, with D unresolved. The CDR3 runs to 14 residues. The V end lost 6 bases, the J end lost 5 bases, and 14 bases lay between the germline ends. CDR1 is MNHNY, CDR2 SVGAGI, per germline (reference sequence).

This clone rates as medium-sized. The chain employs TRBV4-1 and TRBJ1-1, with TRBD1 matching 7 bases. The germline V gene encodes CDR1 MGHRA and CDR2 YSYEKL. This CDR3 region has 15 residues. Germline trimming cut 3 bases from V and 5 bases from J; bases unmatched to any gene: 9. The CDR3 region is CASSHRQGGSTEAFF. The CDR3, as DNA: TGCGCCAGCAGCCATCGACAGGGAGGCAGTACTGAAGCTTTCTTT.

The chain uses TRBV10-3 and TRBJ2-3, with unresolved D. Trimming removed 3 bases at V and 3 bases at J, with 7 bases between. The CDR3 is 13 amino acids. CDR1 and CDR2 from the germline V gene are ENHRY and SYGVKD. CDR3 amino acids: CAISDPATDTQYF. As DNA, the CDR3 is TGTGCCATCAGTGACCCGGCGACAGATACGCAGTATTTT.

This clone was counted only a few times. J is TRBJ2-1 and V is TRBV5-6, with 7 bases lining up with TRBD2. V shed 4 bases, J shed 6 bases, and the junction held 4 bases outside the gene matches. The V gene's germline CDR1 is SGHDT and CDR2 YYEEEE. This CDR3 is 13 amino acids long. The CDR3 region is CASSRLAPNEQFF. The CDR3 nucleotides read TGTGCCAGCAGCAGACTAGCACCCAATGAGCAGTTCTTC.